These 18 T cell receptor beta chains came from one sample sequenced in a study of STAT5B mutations in CD4+ large granular lymphocyte leukemia (dated by TCRdb to the early 2020s). Library method: the immunoSEQ multiplex PCR assay. This immuneACCESS table, as held by TCRdb, lists in-frame sequences with V and J called but not all clones. Of the missing ones, under half trace to an unresolved V gene in checked studies; the others have no known cause. The sample table records about 35,000 clones; 65% to 70% of these occur just once. The leading ten clones occupy approximately 1.6% of the sample. Source material: CD4+ T cells from blood buffy coats. Receptors were obtained from a human donor in good health.

This chain joins TRBV9 and TRBJ2-1; 7 positions agree with TRBD2. Germline V lookup: CDR1 SGDLS, CDR2 YYNGEE. This CDR3 comprises 15 residues. After removal of 4 bases from V and 5 bases from J, the junction contained 9 bases not matched to a gene. The CDR3 sequence is CASSISSGLNNEQFF. Written as DNA, the CDR3 is TGTGCCAGCAGCATTTCTAGCGGTCTTAACAATGAGCAGTTCTTC.

The chain links TRBV14 to TRBJ2-1; TRBD1 agrees at 7 bases. V dropped 4 bases and J dropped 7; count of bases not matched to a gene: 10. The CDR3 contains 15 residues. Germline V gives CDR1 SGHDN, CDR2 FVKESK. CDR3 amino acids: CASSPGQPRGNEQFF. The CDR3 nucleotides read TGTGCCAGCAGCCCGGGACAGCCCCGGGGAAATGAGCAGTTCTTC.

This clone has more than one count but fewer than ten. The chain employs TRBV27 and TRBJ1-5, with D hard to call. The CDR3 runs to 14 residues. V lost 5 bases and J 1 base, leaving 9 bases between the germline ends. Germline loops: CDR1 MNHEY, CDR2 SMNVEV (reference sequence). The CDR3 protein is CASSRLGSNQPQHF. CDR3 DNA sequence: TGTGCCAGCAGTCGTCTGGGGAGCAATCAGCCCCAGCATTTT.

The rearrangement links TRBV27 to TRBJ2-3, with D hard to call. The CDR3 has 16 residues. V lost 4 bases, J lost 5 bases, and 19 bases lay in between. From germline, CDR1 is MNHEY and CDR2 SMNVEV (reference sequence). CDR3 region: CASSSRPPPWGDTQYF. CDR3 nucleotide sequence: TGTGCCAGCAGTTCCCGCCCCCCTCCCTGGGGAGATACGCAGTATTTT.

The chain is built from TRBV28 and TRBJ2-5; tentatively, D is TRBD1 (6 bases). V was shortened by 7 bases and J by 2 bases, with 14 bases between the two germline ends. The CDR3 length is 14 residues. Germline V gene lookup returns CDR1 MDHEN and CDR2 SYDVKM. CDR3 nucleotide sequence: TGTGCCAGCACCCTAGGGGGTCAACAAGAGACCCAGTACTTC. It translates to CASTLGGQQETQYF. The whole variable domain, remainder taken from reference TRBV28 and TRBJ2-5, is DVKVTQSSRYLVKRTGEKVFLECVQDMDHENMFWYRQDPGLGLRLIYFSYDVKMKEKGDIPEGYSVSREKKERFSLILESASTNQTSMYLCASTLGGQQETQYFGPGTRLLVL.

The chain has TRBV19 and TRBJ1-6; the D gene is possibly TRBD1 (5 bases). V lost 3 bases and J lost 5, with 14 bases in between. The germline CDR1 and CDR2 sequences are LNHDA and SQIVND (reference sequence). CDR3 length: 16 residues. This CDR3 reads CASSMYGARNNSPLHF. CDR3 sequence (DNA): TGTGCCAGTAGTATGTATGGGGCTCGAAATAATTCACCCCTCCACTTT. The complete variable domain, with remaining parts taken from reference TRBV19 and TRBJ1-6, reads DGGITQSPKYLFRKEGQNVTLSCEQNLNHDAMYWYRQDPGQGLRLIYYSQIVNDFQKGDIAEGYSVSREKKESFPLTVTSAQKNPTAFYLCASSMYGARNNSPLHFGNGTRLTVT.

The gene calls are TRBV5-6 and TRBJ2-2, with D uncertain. CDR3 length: 13 amino acids. The germline V and J ends were trimmed by 6 bases and 1 base, with 7 bases remaining between them. Germline CDR1 reads SGHDT; CDR2 reads YYEEEE. CDR3 sequence: CASTPRNTGELFF. The CDR3 region has the DNA TGTGCCAGCACTCCGCGGAACACCGGGGAGCTGTTTTTT. Based on the CDR3 plus reference TRBV5-6 and TRBJ2-2, the full variable domain is DAGVTQSPTHLIKTRGQQVTLRCSPKSGHDTVSWYQQALGQGPQFIFQYYEEEERQRGNFPDRFSGHQFPNYSSELNVNALLLGDSALYLCASTPRNTGELFFGEGSRLTVL.

V usage is TRBV18 and J usage is TRBJ1-2; 7 bases agree with TRBD1. Trimming took 4 bases from V and 4 from J; bases not matched to a gene: 6. Per germline, CDR1 KGHSH and CDR2 LQKENI. There are 14 residues in the CDR3. CDR3 bases: TGTGCCAGCTCACGCTCAGGGGGTGGCTATGGCTACACCTTC. Its translation: CASSRSGGGYGYTF.

This clone was detected once. J is TRBJ1-2 and V is TRBV6-5; D perhaps matches TRBD1 (6 bases). The CDR3 contains 14 residues. CDR1 is MNHEY and CDR2 is SVGAGI in the germline V gene. V gave up 6 bases and J gave up 0 bases, with 11 bases separating them. This CDR3 is CASREQGSNYGYTF. The CDR3 coding sequence is TGTGCCAGCAGGGAACAGGGATCTAACTATGGCTACACCTTC.

DNA for the CDR3: TGTGCCACCAGCAGAGAGTACACAGAGAACACTGAAGCTTTCTTT. It specifies CATSREYTENTEAFF. The chain combines TRBV15 with TRBJ1-1; D unresolved. The V end lost 0 bases, the J end lost 1 base, and 9 bases lay between the germline ends. The CDR3 is 15 amino acids. The germline V gene encodes CDR1 LNHNV and CDR2 YYDKDF (reference sequence).

The chain links TRBV5-1 to TRBJ1-4; 10 bases are shared with TRBD1. Germline V gene data show CDR1 as SGHRS and CDR2 as YFSETQ. CDR3 size: 16 residues. The ends lost 4 bases at V and 2 bases at J; junction bases unmatched: 5. The CDR3: CASSIATGGTNEKLFF. The CDR3 nucleotides are TGCGCCAGCAGCATCGCGACAGGGGGCACTAATGAAAAACTGTTTTTT.

In its sample, this clone was seen a few times. This sequence joins TRBV19 and TRBJ2-5, with D perhaps matching TRBD2 (6 bases). V lost 5 bases, J lost 0 bases, and 13 bases lay in between. The CDR3 has 15 amino acids. The germline V gene has CDR1 LNHDA and CDR2 SQIVND (reference sequence). The CDR3 spells CASSPETRYQETQYF. The CDR3 DNA is TGTGCCAGTAGTCCGGAGACTAGGTACCAAGAGACCCAGTACTTC.

This clone was counted a few times. The chain's CDR3 is CASSYLMRGLEKLFF. DNA for the CDR3: TGTGCCAGCAGTTACCTTATGAGAGGGCTAGAAAAACTGTTTTTT. This sequence joins TRBV6-6 and TRBJ1-4; D unclear. Trimming removed 2 bases at V and 8 bases at J, with 15 bases between. The CDR3 has 15 amino acids. Germline lookup yields CDR1 MNHNY and CDR2 SVGAGI (reference sequence).

A single count supports this clone. The CDR3 spells CASAPGDPPAYQPQHF. DNA for the CDR3: TGTGCCAGCGCCCCGGGGGACCCCCCGGCCTATCAGCCCCAGCATTTT. The V call is TRBV27, the J call TRBJ1-5; D is perhaps TRBD1 (5 bases). CDR1 MNHEY and CDR2 SMNVEV come from the germline V gene (reference sequence). This CDR3 contains 16 residues. V was trimmed by 8 bases and J by 5 bases, leaving 22 bases between them.

This clone was seen a single time. This sequence joins TRBV5-5 and TRBJ2-7, with 8 bases that match TRBD1. Germline V gene data show CDR1 as SGHKS and CDR2 as YYEKEE (reference sequence). V shed 4 bases, J shed 4 bases, and the junction held 10 bases outside the gene matches. CDR3 length: 15 residues. The CDR3 reads CASSTQGASVYEQYF. In DNA form, the CDR3 reads TGTGCCAGCAGCACCCAGGGGGCGTCGGTGTACGAGCAGTACTTC. The variable domain in full, completed from reference TRBV5-5 and TRBJ2-7, reads DAGVTQSPTHLIKTRGQQVTLRCSPISGHKSVSWYQQVLGQGPQFIFQYYEKEERGRGNFPDRFSARQFPNYSSELNVNALLLGDSALYLCASSTQGASVYEQYFGPGTRLTVT.

The chain couples TRBV11-2 to TRBJ1-4; D is undetermined. Germline values: CDR1 SGHAT, CDR2 FQNNGV. The V end was cut by 5 bases, the J end by 8 bases, with 18 bases between. CDR3 length: 15 amino acids. CDR3 sequence: CASSHPGSGLEKLFF. The CDR3, as DNA: TGTGCCAGCAGCCACCCGGGGTCCGGGCTGGAAAAACTGTTTTTT.

This chain uses TRBV7-6 with TRBJ2-5; TRBD1 might be the D (7 bases). The V and J ends lost 6 bases and 5 bases respectively, with 13 bases between them. Germline CDR1 SGHVS, CDR2 FNYEAQ. The CDR3 is made up of 13 amino acids. The CDR3 reads CASSPGGRETQYF. The CDR3 nucleotides read TGTGCCAGCAGTCCAGGGGGGCGCGAGACCCAGTACTTC.

This clone occurred once. The chain couples TRBV6-6 to TRBJ2-7; 9 positions match TRBD1. The CDR3 totals 14 residues. Germline-derived CDR1 and CDR2 are MNHNY and SVGAGI (reference sequence). J was trimmed by 3 bases and V by 6 bases; bases with no gene match: 6. CDR3 residues: CASRTGTGLYEQYF. The CDR3, as DNA: TGTGCCAGCAGAACGGGGACAGGGCTCTACGAGCAGTACTTC.